This T cell receptor (beta chain) stems from a study of CD8 T cells in ankylosing spondylitis. General study findings and limits: Reactive arthritis synovial fluid and blood were previously reported to contain some motif variants. Relatively rare in peripheral blood, disease-linked clones were also CD8+.

Each CDR3 protein gets one entry after TCRdb re-called the 5' RACE reads with MiXCR. This table holds 130,000 or so distinct CDR3 sequences, 6% to 8.5% found once. Germline CDR1 MNHEY, CDR2 SVGEGT. V dropped 5 bases and J dropped 7 bases, with 11 bases sitting between them. The CDR3 extends over 12 amino acids. This clonotype was seen at least ten times. The antigen is not known. The sequencing input was blood, either unsorted or a sorted T cell fraction (not recorded which). The sequence was obtained from a male donor with ankylosing spondylitis or in good health (not recorded which). The genes are TRBV6-2 or TRBV6-3 and TRBJ1-2, with D unresolved. This CDR3 is CASSTDPFGYTF. CDR3 nucleotide sequence: TGTGCCAGCAGTACCGATCCATTTGGCTACACCTTC.